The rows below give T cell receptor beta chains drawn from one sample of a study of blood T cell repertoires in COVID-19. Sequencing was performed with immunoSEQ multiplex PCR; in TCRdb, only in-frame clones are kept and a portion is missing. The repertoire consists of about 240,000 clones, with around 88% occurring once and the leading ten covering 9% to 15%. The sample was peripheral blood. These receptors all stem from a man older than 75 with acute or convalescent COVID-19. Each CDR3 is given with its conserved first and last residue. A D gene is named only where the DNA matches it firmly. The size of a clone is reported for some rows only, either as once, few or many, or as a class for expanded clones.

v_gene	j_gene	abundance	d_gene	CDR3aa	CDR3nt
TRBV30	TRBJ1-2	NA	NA	CADREKYGYTF	TGTGCCGACCGGGAGAAGTATGGCTACACCTTC
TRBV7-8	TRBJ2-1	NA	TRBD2	CASSPTSGGMNEQFF	TGTGCCAGCAGCCCCACTAGCGGGGGGATGAATGAGCAGTTCTTC
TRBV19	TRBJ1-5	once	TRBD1	CASSISRTGVGQPQHF	TGTGCCAGTAGTATTAGCCGGACAGGGGTGGGTCAGCCCCAGCATTTT
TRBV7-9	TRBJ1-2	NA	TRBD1	CASSPTGARYGYTF	TGTGCCAGCAGCCCAACAGGGGCGCGCTATGGCTACACCTTC
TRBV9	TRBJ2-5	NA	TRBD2	CASSEGLAAQETQYF	TGTGCCAGCAGCGAGGGACTAGCGGCCCAAGAGACCCAGTACTTC
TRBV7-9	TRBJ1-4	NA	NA	CASSLREGRGNEKLFF	TGTGCCAGCAGCTTACGTGAGGGCAGGGGAAATGAAAAACTGTTTTTT
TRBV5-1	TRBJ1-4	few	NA	CASSARQATNEKLFF	TGCGCCAGCAGCGCCCGACAGGCGACTAATGAAAAACTGTTTTTT
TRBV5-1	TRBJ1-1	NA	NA	CASSISSQNTEAFF	TGCGCCAGCAGTATCTCGAGTCAGAACACTGAAGCTTTCTTT
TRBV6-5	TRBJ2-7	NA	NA	CASSPSYRVYEQYF	TGTGCCAGCAGTCCCTCGTACAGGGTCTACGAGCAGTACTTC
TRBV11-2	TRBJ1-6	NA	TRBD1	CASSPRRISGQGHNSPLHF	TGTGCCAGCAGCCCAAGAAGGATCTCGGGACAGGGCCATAATTCACCCCTCCACTTT
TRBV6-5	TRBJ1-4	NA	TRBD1	CASSYRTGRNEKLFF	TGTGCCAGCAGTTATAGGACAGGCCGTAATGAAAAACTGTTTTTT
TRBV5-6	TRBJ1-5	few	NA	CASSPARDYNQPQHF	TGTGCCAGCAGCCCCGCACGGGACTACAATCAGCCCCAGCATTTT
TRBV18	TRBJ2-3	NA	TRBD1	CASSPLQGAVTDTQYF	TGTGCCAGCTCACCCCTACAGGGGGCAGTAACAGATACGCAGTATTTT
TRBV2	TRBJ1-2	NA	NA	CASSEATRQVYGYTF	TGTGCCAGCAGTGAAGCCACTAGACAGGTCTATGGCTACACCTTC
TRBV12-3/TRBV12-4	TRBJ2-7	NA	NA	CASSLGFGGQYF	TGTGCCAGCAGTTTAGGTTTCGGGGGGCAGTACTTC
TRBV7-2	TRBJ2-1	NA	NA	CASSLNPGTYNEQFF	TGTGCCAGCAGCTTAAATCCTGGGACTTACAATGAGCAGTTCTTC
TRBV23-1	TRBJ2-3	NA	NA	CASTLGRVTDTQYF	TGCGCCAGCACACTAGGAAGGGTGACAGATACGCAGTATTTT
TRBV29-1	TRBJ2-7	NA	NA	CSVARDMLSYEQYF	TGCAGCGTTGCCCGGGACATGCTATCCTACGAGCAGTACTTC
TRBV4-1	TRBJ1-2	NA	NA	CASSQEGRKLYGYTF	TGCGCCAGCAGCCAAGAAGGGAGGAAGCTCTATGGCTACACCTTC
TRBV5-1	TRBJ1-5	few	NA	CASSLEPGKSNQPQHF	TGCGCCAGCAGCTTGGAGCCAGGGAAGAGCAATCAGCCCCAGCATTTT
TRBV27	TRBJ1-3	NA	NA	CASSGVAGNTIYF	TGTGCCAGCTCCGGGGTGGCTGGAAACACCATATATTTT
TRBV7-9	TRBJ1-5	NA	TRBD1	CASSPGDRGRDQPQHF	TGTGCCAGCAGCCCCGGGGACAGGGGACGGGATCAGCCCCAGCATTTT
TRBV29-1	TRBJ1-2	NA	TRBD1	CSVRDRGLYGYTF	TGCAGCGTCCGGGACAGGGGACTGTATGGCTACACCTTC